This T cell receptor (beta chain) was found in a study of cytomegalovirus exposure and HLA in healthy donors. Overall study findings and caveats: TCR beta chain V- and J-gene trimming was linked, in a later analysis, to a missense variant in DCLRE1C. Rates of TCR association differed by HLA locus in a later analysis, with DRB1 highest and HLA-C lowest. Prior analysis indicated that the majority of TCR beta V segments exhibited productivity approximately 90% or approximately 30% of the time.

On this clone itself: Its matching antigen is unknown.

This cohort consisted of healthy bone marrow donors. PCR employed 60 Vbeta and 13 Jbeta primers. This table comes from immunoSEQ multiplex PCR, and its TCRdb copy is limited to in-frame clones, with some not included. The sample yields roughly 150,000 clones, about 80% seen once. In germline, CDR1 is KGHSH, CDR2 LQKENI. Unmatched junction bases numbered 0, after V lost 2 bases and J lost 6 bases. This CDR3 spans 12 amino acids. What was sequenced was PBMCs. V gene TRBV18 combines with J gene TRBJ2-7; 8 bases map to TRBD1. The receptor's source is a man under 40 in good health. CDR3 region: CASSPDRGEQYF. The CDR3 nucleotides are TGTGCCAGCTCACCAGACAGGGGCGAGCAGTACTTC. Full variable domain (remainder filled in from reference TRBV18 and TRBJ2-7): NAGVMQNPRHLVRRRGQEARLRCSPMKGHSHVYWYRQLPEEGLKFMVYLQKENIIDESGMPKERFSAEFPKEGPSILRIQQVVRGDSAAYFCASSPDRGEQYFGPGTRLTVT.